This TCR beta chain derives from a study of blood T cell repertoires in COVID-19. Germline V gene sequence: CDR1 LNHDA, CDR2 SQIVND (reference sequence). J was trimmed by 4 bases and V by 8 bases; bases with no gene match: 7. The CDR3 runs to 14 residues. Assay: immunoSEQ multiplex PCR; the TCRdb copy retains only in-frame clones and omits some. The profile covers about 310,000 clones, with 70% to 90% appearing a single time and around 2.2% taken by the ten largest. Enrollees, about 18 to 95 years old, lived in 24 US areas. The chain links TRBV19 to TRBJ1-5; TRBD1 matches at 8 bases. Specimen: PBMCs or T cells enriched from blood (not recorded which). This clonotype was obtained from a man between 25 and 39 years old who had recovered from COVID-19. The CDR3 DNA is TGTGCCAGTGGACAGGGTTGGGGGAATCAGCCCCAGCATTTT. It translates to CASGQGWGNQPQHF.